Sequencing of this T cell receptor (beta chain) was carried out in a study of cytomegalovirus exposure and HLA in healthy donors. Amplification used 60 Vbeta primers and 13 Jbeta primers. Repertoires were generated with immunoSEQ multiplex PCR, while TCRdb's copy carries only in-frame clones and drops some. The sample consists of about 120,000 clones, roughly 60% of them appearing once. The ends lost 6 bases at V and 4 bases at J; junction bases unmatched: 12. Germline CDR1 is KGHSH and CDR2 is LQKENI. There are 16 residues in the CDR3. The chain recombines TRBV18 with TRBJ2-7, with TRBD1 matching over 10 bases. Sequencing was done on a sample of PBMCs. This receptor was obtained from a man aged 35-49 years in good health and CMV-seropositive. The CDR3 reads CASSLPPGQGTYEQYF. For the CDR3, the DNA is TGTGCCAGCTCTCTTCCCCCGGGACAGGGGACTTACGAGCAGTACTTC.